This record covers a single TCR beta chain. The length of the CDR3 is 13 residues. The data belong to a study of blood T cell repertoires in COVID-19. Authors' analysis steps: It was from reference gene primer amplification that nucleated cell counts were estimated. Libraries were prepared by immunoSEQ multiplex PCR; TCRdb keeps only in-frame clonotypes and omits some of them. That table supplies the V and J calls and clone size; D and trimming were determined from the DNA. The table has about 200,000 clones, roughly 84% seen once; the top ten hold 3% to 3.5%. The participants were between 18 and 89 years old and came from some 25 US areas. A PCR-confirmed or clinician-diagnosed COVID-19 case had contacted exposed participants within 2 weeks of entry.

The sample was PBMCs or T cells enriched from blood (not recorded which). The source is a woman aged 25 to 39 who had been exposed to COVID-19. The chain has TRBV21-1 and TRBJ1-1; the table calls TRBD1, which could not be checked here. TRBV21-1 is a pseudogene. The CDR3 loop is CASSRTGTPEAFF. DNA for the CDR3: TGTGCCAGCAGCCGGACAGGTACCCCTGAAGCTTTCTTT.